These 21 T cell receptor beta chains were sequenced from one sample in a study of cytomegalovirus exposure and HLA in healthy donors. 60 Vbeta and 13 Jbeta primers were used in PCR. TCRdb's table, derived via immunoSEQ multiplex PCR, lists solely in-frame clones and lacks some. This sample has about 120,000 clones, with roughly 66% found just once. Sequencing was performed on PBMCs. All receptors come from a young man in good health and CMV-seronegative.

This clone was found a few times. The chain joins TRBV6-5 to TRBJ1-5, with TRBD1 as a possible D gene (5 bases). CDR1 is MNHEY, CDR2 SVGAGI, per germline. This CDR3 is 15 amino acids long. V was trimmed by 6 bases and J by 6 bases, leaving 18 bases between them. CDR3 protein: CASSPGGGFGQPQHF. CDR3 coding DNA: TGTGCCAGCAGCCCAGGTGGGGGGTTTGGTCAGCCCCAGCATTTT.

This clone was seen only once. CDR3 residues: CASSEGRERRSQHF. The CDR3, as DNA: TGTGCCAGCAGTGAAGGTCGGGAACGGCGGTCCCAGCATTTT. The chain uses TRBV2 and TRBJ1-5; D is undetermined. Trimming left V 1 base short and J 11 bases short, with 15 bases between. Germline CDR1 SNHLY, CDR2 FYNNEI. This CDR3 spans 14 amino acids.

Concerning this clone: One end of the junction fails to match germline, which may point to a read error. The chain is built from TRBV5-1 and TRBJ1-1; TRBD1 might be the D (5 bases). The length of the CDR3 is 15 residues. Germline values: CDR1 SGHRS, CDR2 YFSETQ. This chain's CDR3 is CSSSLAFLGGTEAFF. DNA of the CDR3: TGCTCCAGCAGCTTGGCCTTCCTGGGGGGCACTGAAGCTTTCTTT.

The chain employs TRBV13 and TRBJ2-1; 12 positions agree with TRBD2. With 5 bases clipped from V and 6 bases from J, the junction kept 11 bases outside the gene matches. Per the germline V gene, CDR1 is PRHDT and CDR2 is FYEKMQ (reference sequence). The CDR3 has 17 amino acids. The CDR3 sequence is CASSNYILAGGGNEQFF. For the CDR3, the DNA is TGTGCCAGCAGCAATTACATACTAGCGGGAGGAGGCAATGAGCAGTTCTTC. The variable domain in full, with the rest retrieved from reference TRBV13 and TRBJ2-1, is AAGVIQSPRHLIKEKRETATLKCYPIPRHDTVYWYQQGPGQDPQFLISFYEKMQSDKGSIPDRFSAQQFSDYHSELNMSSLELGDSALYFCASSNYILAGGGNEQFFGPGTRLTVL.

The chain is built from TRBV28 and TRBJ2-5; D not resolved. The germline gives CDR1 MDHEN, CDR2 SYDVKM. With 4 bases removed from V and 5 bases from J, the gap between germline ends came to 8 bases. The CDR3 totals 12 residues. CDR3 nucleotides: TGTGCCAGCAGTTACGCCGGGGAGACCCAGTACTTC. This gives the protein CASSYAGETQYF. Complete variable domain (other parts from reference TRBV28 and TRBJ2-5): DVKVTQSSRYLVKRTGEKVFLECVQDMDHENMFWYRQDPGLGLRLIYFSYDVKMKEKGDIPEGYSVSREKKERFSLILESASTNQTSMYLCASSYAGETQYFGPGTRLLVL.

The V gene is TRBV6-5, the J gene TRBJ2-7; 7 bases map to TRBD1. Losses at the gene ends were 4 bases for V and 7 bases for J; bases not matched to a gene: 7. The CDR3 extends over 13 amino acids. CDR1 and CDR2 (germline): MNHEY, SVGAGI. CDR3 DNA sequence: TGTGCCAGCAGTTCCAACAGGGGCGGGGAGCAGTACTTC. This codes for CASSSNRGGEQYF.

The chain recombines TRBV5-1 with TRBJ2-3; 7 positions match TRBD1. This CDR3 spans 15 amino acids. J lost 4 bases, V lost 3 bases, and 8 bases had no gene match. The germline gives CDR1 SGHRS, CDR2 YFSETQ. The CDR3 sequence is CASSSWGQIPDTQYF. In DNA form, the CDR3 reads TGCGCCAGCAGCTCTTGGGGACAGATCCCAGATACGCAGTATTTT.

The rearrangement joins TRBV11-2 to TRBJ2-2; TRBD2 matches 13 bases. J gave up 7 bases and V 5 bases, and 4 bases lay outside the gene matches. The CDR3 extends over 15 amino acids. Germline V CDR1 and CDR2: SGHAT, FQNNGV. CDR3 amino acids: CASSETSGGSGELFF. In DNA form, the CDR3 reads TGTGCCAGCAGCGAGACTAGCGGGGGGAGCGGGGAGCTGTTTTTT.

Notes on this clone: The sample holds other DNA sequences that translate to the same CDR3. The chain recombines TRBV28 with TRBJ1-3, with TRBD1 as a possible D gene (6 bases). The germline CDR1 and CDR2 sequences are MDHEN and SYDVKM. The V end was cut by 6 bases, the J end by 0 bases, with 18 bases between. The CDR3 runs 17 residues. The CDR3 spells CASSLTGTLLSGNTIYF. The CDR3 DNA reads TGTGCCAGCAGCCTTACTGGGACACTACTCTCTGGAAACACCATATATTTT.

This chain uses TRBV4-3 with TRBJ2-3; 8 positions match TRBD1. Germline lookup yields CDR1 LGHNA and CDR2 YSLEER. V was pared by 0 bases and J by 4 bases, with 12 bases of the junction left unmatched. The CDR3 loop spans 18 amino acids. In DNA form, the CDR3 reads TGCGCCAGCAGCCAAGATAGAATGGACAGGGCTCCCCCAGATACGCAGTATTTT. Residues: CASSQDRMDRAPPDTQYF.

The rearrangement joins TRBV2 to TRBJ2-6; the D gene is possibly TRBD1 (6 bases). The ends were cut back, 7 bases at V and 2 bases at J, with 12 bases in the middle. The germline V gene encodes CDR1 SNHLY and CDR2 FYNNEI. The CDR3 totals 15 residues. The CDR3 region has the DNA TGTGCCAGCACCTTACAGGGACCTGGGGCCAACGTCCTGACTTTC. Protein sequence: CASTLQGPGANVLTF.

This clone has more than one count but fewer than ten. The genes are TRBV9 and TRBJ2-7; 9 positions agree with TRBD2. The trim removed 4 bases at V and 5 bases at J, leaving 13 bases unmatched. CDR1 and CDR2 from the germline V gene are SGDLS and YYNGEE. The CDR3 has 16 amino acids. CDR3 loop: CASSPGTSQKRDEQYF. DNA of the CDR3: TGTGCCAGCAGCCCCGGGACTAGCCAGAAACGGGACGAGCAGTACTTC.

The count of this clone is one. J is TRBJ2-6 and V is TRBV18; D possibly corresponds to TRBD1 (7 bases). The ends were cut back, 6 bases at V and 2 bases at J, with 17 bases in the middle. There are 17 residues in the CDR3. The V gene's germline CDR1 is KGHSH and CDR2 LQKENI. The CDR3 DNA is TGTGCCAGCTCGTCCAAGCAGGGGGGCACTGGGGCCAACGTCCTGACTTTC. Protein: CASSSKQGGTGANVLTF.

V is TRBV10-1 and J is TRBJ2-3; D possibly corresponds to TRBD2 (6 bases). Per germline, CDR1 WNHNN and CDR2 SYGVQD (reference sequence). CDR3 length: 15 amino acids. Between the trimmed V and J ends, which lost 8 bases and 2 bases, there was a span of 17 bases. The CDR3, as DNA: TGCGCCAGCTCAATAGCGGTGGGGGTCACAGATACGCAGTATTTT. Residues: CASSIAVGVTDTQYF.

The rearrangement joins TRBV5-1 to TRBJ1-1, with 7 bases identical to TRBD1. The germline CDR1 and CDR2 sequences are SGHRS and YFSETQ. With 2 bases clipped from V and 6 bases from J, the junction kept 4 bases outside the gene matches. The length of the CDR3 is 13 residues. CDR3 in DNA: TGCGCCAGCAGCTTTACAGGGGAGCCTGAAGCTTTCTTT. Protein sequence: CASSFTGEPEAFF.

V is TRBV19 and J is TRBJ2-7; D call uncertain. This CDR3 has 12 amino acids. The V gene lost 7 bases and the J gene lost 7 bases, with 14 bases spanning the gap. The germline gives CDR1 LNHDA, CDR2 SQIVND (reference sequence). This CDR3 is CASISALREQYF. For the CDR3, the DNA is TGTGCCAGTATCAGCGCGCTACGAGAGCAGTACTTC.

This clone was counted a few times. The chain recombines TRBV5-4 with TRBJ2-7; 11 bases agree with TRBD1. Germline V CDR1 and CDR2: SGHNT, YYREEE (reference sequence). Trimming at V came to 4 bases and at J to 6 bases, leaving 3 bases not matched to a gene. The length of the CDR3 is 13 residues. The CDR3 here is CASSVGTGGEQYF. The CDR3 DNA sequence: TGTGCCAGCAGCGTGGGGACAGGGGGCGAGCAGTACTTC.

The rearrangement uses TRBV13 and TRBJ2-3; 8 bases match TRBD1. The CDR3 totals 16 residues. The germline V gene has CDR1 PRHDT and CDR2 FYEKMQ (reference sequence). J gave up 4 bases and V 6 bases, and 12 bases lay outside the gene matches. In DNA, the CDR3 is TGTGCCAGCAGACCTCGGACAGGGCTTAGGGCAGATACGCAGTATTTT. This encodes CASRPRTGLRADTQYF. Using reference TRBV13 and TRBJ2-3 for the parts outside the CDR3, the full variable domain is AAGVIQSPRHLIKEKRETATLKCYPIPRHDTVYWYQQGPGQDPQFLISFYEKMQSDKGSIPDRFSAQQFSDYHSELNMSSLELGDSALYFCASRPRTGLRADTQYFGPGTRLTVL.

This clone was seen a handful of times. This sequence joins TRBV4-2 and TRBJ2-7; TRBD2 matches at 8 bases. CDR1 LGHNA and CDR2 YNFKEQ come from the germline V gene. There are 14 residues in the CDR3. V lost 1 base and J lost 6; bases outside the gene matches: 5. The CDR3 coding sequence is TGTGCCAGCAGCCAAGCGGGAGGGCCCGGCGAGCAGTACTTC. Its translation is CASSQAGGPGEQYF.

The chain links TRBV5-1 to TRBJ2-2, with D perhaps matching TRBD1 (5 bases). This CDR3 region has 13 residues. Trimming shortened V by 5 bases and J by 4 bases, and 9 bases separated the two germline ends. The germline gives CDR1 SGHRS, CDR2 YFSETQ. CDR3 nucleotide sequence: TGCGCCAGCAGTATGCAGGGCACCGGGGAGCTGTTTTTT. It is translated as CASSMQGTGELFF.

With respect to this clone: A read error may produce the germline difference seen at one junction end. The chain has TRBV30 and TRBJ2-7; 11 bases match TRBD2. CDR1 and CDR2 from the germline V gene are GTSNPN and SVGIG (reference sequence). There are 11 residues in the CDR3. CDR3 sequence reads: CAWSLSRTSGF. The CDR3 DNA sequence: TGTGCCTGGAGTCTCTCCAGGACTAGCGGGTTC.